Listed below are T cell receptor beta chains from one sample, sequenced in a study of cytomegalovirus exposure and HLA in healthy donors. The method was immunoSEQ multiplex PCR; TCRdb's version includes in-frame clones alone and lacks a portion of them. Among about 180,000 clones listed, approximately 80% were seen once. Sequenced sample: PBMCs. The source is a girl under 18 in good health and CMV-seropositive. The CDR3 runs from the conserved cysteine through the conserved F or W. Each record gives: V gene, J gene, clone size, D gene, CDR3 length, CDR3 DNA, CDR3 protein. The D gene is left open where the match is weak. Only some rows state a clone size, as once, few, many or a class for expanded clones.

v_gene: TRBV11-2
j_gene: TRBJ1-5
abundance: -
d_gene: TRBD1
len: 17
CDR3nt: TGTGCCAGCAGCGGAGGACAGGGAATAGGTGGCAATCAGCCCCAGCATTTT
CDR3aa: CASSGGQGIGGNQPQHF

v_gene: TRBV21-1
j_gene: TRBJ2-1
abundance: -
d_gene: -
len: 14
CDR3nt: TGTGCCAGCAACCAGGGACTAGCTACGGATGAGCAGTTCTTC
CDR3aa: CASNQGLATDEQFF

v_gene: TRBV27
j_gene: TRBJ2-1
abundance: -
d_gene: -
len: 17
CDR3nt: TGTGCCAGCAGTTTCTTTTGGGACTCGAAAAGTTACAATGAGCAGTTCTTC
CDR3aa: CASSFFWDSKSYNEQFF

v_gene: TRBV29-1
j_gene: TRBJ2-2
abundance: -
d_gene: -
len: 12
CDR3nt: TGCAGCGTCGGTCCCGGGACAGGGGAGCTGTTTTTT
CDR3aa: CSVGPGTGELFF

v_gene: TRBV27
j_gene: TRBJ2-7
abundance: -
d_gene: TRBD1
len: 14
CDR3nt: TGTGCCAGCAGTTCAGGGGACAGGGTTTACGAGCAGTACTTC
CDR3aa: CASSSGDRVYEQYF

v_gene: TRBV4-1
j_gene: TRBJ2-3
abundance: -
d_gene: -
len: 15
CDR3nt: TGCGCCAGCAGCCAAGACGGAGGGAGCACAGATACGCAGTATTTT
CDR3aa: CASSQDGGSTDTQYF

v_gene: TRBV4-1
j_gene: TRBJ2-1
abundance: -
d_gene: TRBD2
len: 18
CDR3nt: TGCGCCAGCAGCCAAGATCAGGAGACTAGCGGGAGCTACAATGAGCAGTTCTTC
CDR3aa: CASSQDQETSGSYNEQFF

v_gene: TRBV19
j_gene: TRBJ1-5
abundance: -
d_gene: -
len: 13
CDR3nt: TGTGCCAGTAGGGGGGCGCGAGGTCAGCCCCAGCATTTT
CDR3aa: CASRGARGQPQHF

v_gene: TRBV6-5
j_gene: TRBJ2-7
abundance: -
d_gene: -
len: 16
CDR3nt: TGTGCCAGCAGTTACACAGGACAGAGGCAAACCTACGAGCAGTACTTC
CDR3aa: CASSYTGQRQTYEQYF

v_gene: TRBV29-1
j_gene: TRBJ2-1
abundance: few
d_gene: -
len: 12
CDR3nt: TGCGGGGGAGGGGGACCCTACAATGAGCAGTTCTTC
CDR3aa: CGGGGPYNEQFF

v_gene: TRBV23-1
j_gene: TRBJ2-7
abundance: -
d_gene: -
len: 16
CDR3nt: TGCGCCAGCAGTCGCAACTGCAGGGCGGACTCCTACGAGCAGTACTTC
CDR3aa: CASSRNCRADSYEQYF

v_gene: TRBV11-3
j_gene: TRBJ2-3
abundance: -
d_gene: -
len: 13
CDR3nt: TGTGCCAGCAGCTTAGAAACGAGGGATACGCAGTATTTT
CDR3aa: CASSLETRDTQYF

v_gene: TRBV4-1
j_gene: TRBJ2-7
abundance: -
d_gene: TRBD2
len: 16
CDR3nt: TGCGCCAGCAGCTCTAGTTACCGGGAGGTTTCCTACGAGCAGTACTTC
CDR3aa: CASSSSYREVSYEQYF

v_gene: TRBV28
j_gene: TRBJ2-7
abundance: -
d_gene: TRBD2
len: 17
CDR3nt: TGTGCCAGCAGTCCCAACTTTCTAGCGGGATTCACCTACGAGCAGTACTTC
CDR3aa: CASSPNFLAGFTYEQYF

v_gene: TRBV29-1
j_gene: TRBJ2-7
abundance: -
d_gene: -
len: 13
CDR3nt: TGCAGCTTCCCCACGGGACAAGCAGGCGAGCAGTACTTC
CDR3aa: CSFPTGQAGEQYF

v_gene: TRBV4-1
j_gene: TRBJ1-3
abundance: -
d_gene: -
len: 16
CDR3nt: TGCGCCAGCAGCCACCCACTGAGGGCCTCTGGAAACACCATATATTTT
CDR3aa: CASSHPLRASGNTIYF

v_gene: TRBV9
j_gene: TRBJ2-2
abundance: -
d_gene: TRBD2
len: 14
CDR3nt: TGTGCCAGCAAGGGAGGGCAGAACACCGGGGAGCTGTTTTTT
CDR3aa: CASKGGQNTGELFF

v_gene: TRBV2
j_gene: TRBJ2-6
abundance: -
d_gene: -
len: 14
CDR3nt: TGTGCCAGCAGTGTGGGAGGTGGGGCCAACGTCCTGACTTTC
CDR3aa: CASSVGGGANVLTF

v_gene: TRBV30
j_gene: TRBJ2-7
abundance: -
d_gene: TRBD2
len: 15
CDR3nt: TGTGCCTGGAGTTGGCGGGAGGGATTATCCTACGAGCAGTACTTC
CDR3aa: CAWSWREGLSYEQYF

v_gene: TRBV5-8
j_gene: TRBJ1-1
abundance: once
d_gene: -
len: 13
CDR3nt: TGTGCCGGGGAGGACGGGGTGAACACTGAAGCTTTCTTT
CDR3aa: CAGEDGVNTEAFF

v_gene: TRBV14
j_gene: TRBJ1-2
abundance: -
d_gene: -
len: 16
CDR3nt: TGTGCCAGCAGCCTTTCGTGGGGCCAGGGGAACTATGGCTACACCTTC
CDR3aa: CASSLSWGQGNYGYTF

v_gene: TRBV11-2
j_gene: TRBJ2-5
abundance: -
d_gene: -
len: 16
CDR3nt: TGTGCCAGCAGCCCCGGAAATAGCGGCTACGCGGAGACCCAGTACTTC
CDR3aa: CASSPGNSGYAETQYF

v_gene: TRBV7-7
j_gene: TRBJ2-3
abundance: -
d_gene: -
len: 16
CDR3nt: TGTGCCAGCAGCTTAGACAGCGGAGGGAGCACAGATACGCAGTATTTT
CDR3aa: CASSLDSGGSTDTQYF

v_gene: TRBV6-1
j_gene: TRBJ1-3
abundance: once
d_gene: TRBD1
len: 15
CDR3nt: TGTGCCAGCAGTCCCCGGACAGGGTCCGGAAACACCATATATTTT
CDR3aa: CASSPRTGSGNTIYF

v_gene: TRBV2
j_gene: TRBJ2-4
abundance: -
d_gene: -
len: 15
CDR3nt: TGTGCCAGCCAGCGGTCGTTGCTAGCCAAAAACATTCAGTACTTC
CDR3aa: CASQRSLLAKNIQYF

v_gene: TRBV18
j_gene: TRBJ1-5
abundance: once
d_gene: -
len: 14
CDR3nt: TGTGCCAGCTCACCCGGACAGACCAATCAGCCCCAGCATTTT
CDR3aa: CASSPGQTNQPQHF

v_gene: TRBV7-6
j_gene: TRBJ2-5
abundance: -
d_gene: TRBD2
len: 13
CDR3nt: TGTGCCAGCAGCGGGAGGGCTTGGGAGACCCAGTACTTC
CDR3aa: CASSGRAWETQYF

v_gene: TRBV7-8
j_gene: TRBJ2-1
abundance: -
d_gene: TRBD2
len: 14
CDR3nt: TGTGCCAGCAGCCAGAGGGGACTAGGCAATGAGCAGTTCTTC
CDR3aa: CASSQRGLGNEQFF

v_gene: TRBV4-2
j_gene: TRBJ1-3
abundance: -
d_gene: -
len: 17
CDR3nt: TGTGCCAGCAGCCAAGAGGAACAGGGTTACTCTGGAAACACCATATATTTT
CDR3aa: CASSQEEQGYSGNTIYF

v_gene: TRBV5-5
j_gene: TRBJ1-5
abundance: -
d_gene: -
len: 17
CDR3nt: TGTGCCAGCAGCTTGGGGGTGGGGCGCGCGAGCAATCAGCCCCAGCATTTT
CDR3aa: CASSLGVGRASNQPQHF

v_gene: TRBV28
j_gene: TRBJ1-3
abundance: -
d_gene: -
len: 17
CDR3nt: TGTGCCAGCAGTTTATATCAGGGAAGAGGCTCTGGAAACACCATATATTTT
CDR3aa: CASSLYQGRGSGNTIYF

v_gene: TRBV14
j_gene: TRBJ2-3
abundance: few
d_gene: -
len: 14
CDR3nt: TGTGCCAGCAGCCAAGCGGGAGTACCAGATACGCAGTATTTT
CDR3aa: CASSQAGVPDTQYF